The 12 T cell receptor beta chains given below trace back to one sample, sequenced in a study of T cells after somatic rescue of genetic block. The data were produced by immunoSEQ multiplex PCR, yet TCRdb's version contains in-frame clones alone and is incomplete. Seen here are approximately 67,000 clones, just over 90% observed once, and the top ten hold under 4%. Sequenced input: peripheral blood mononuclear cells (PBMCs). The source is a man in his forties.

V usage is TRBV7-6 and J usage is TRBJ2-1; no reliable D call. CDR3 length: 15 amino acids. Germline CDR1 is SGHVS and CDR2 is FNYEAQ. Between the trimmed V and J ends, which lost 1 base and 7 bases, there was a span of 14 bases. For the CDR3, the DNA is TGTGCCAGCAGCTTAGGTACAGTCTCTGGAAATGAGCAGTTCTTC. Translated: CASSLGTVSGNEQFF.

The rearrangement uses TRBV19 and TRBJ1-4; 7 bases agree with TRBD1. Germline V gene data show CDR1 as LNHDA and CDR2 as SQIVND (reference sequence). The CDR3 covers 14 residues. V was pared by 5 bases and J by 2 bases, with 2 bases of the junction left unmatched. In DNA, the CDR3 is TGTGCCAGTAGTCCACAGGGGACTAATGAAAAACTGTTTTTT. This gives the protein CASSPQGTNEKLFF.

The chain has TRBV11-3 and TRBJ2-3; D call uncertain. From germline, CDR1 is SGHNT and CDR2 YENEEA. Trimming took 5 bases from V and 0 from J, leaving 9 bases between them. The CDR3 length is 14 residues. The CDR3 spells CASSRVGSTDTQYF. For the CDR3, the DNA is TGTGCCAGCAGCCGAGTGGGGAGCACAGATACGCAGTATTTT.

V and J are TRBV5-3 and TRBJ2-1, with D tentatively TRBD1 or TRBD2 (6 bases each). TRBV5-3 is an ORF for which the function is uncertain. CDR3 length equals 17 residues. V was cut by 0 bases and J by 4 bases, with 17 bases left in between. DNA for the CDR3: TGTGCCAGAAGCTTGGGGACCCCCGGCGGGACATACAATGAGCAGTTCTTC. This translates into CARSLGTPGGTYNEQFF.

Many counts were recorded for this clone. The rearrangement links TRBV2 to TRBJ1-5, with TRBD1 identical over 10 bases. The germline V gene has CDR1 SNHLY and CDR2 FYNNEI. CDR3 length equals 14 residues. The V segment lost 6 bases and the J segment 7 bases; nucleotides outside the gene matches: 6. CDR3 bases: TGTGCCAGCAGAACGACAGGGGGCCGGCAGCCCCAGCATTTT. As protein: CASRTTGGRQPQHF. The whole variable domain, remainder taken from reference TRBV2 and TRBJ1-5, is EPEVTQTPSHQVTQMGQEVILRCVPISNHLYFYWYRQILGQKVEFLVSFYNNEISEKSEIFDDQFSVERPDGSNFTLKIRSTKLEDSAMYFCASRTTGGRQPQHFGDGTRLSIL.

This clone was recorded only once. V is TRBV11-2 and J is TRBJ1-3, with D tentatively TRBD1 (6 bases). Germline CDR1 and CDR2: SGHAT and FQNNGV. Trimming took off 5 bases at V and 4 bases at J, with 12 bases between the two ends. The CDR3 runs to 14 residues. DNA of the CDR3: TGTGCCAGCAGCCCCTGGACAGCGGGAAACACCATATATTTT. Its translation is CASSPWTAGNTIYF.

The chain combines TRBV5-5 with TRBJ1-6; D remains ambiguous. This CDR3 is built from 15 residues. Trimming cost V 2 bases and J 7 bases, with 13 bases left between them. In germline, CDR1 is SGHKS, CDR2 YYEKEE (reference sequence). CDR3 bases: TGTGCCAGCAGCTTCATTACCTTGGGAAATTCACCCCTCCACTTT. It specifies CASSFITLGNSPLHF.

The chain combines TRBV18 with TRBJ1-5; TRBD1 might be the D (6 bases). The germline V gene has CDR1 KGHSH and CDR2 LQKENI. The CDR3 is 15 amino acids. The V end was cut by 0 bases, the J end by 7 bases, with 13 bases between. The DNA for the CDR3 is TGTGCCAGCTCACCACCGGGGGCAAGGAACCAGCCCCAGCATTTT. Its protein is CASSPPGARNQPQHF.

The rearrangement joins TRBV19 to TRBJ1-2, with 7 positions matching TRBD1. Germline-derived CDR1 and CDR2 are LNHDA and SQIVND (reference sequence). Trimming took 3 bases from V and 4 from J; bases not matched to a gene: 8. The CDR3 runs to 15 residues. CDR3 DNA: TGTGCCAGTAGTATTAATTGGGACAGAAGCTATGGCTACACCTTC. This encodes CASSINWDRSYGYTF.

The gene calls are TRBV15 and TRBJ2-2, with D tentatively TRBD2 (6 bases). Germline assignment: CDR1 LNHNV and CDR2 YYDKDF (reference sequence). V lost 1 base to trimming and J lost 4 bases, with 16 bases between them. This CDR3 has 17 residues. The CDR3 loop is CATSRGRGGTSTGELFF. The CDR3 nucleotides read TGTGCCACCAGCAGAGGGCGTGGAGGGACCTCCACCGGGGAGCTGTTTTTT.

The V call is TRBV2, the J call TRBJ1-5, with TRBD1 identical over 8 bases. The CDR3 length is 13 residues. Germline CDR1 is SNHLY and CDR2 is FYNNEI. J was trimmed by 9 bases and V by 6 bases; bases with no gene match: 7. DNA for the CDR3: TGTGCCAGCAGGGGGACAGGAGTTCCGCCCCAGCATTTT. Its protein is CASRGTGVPPQHF. The full variable domain, in which reference TRBV2 and TRBJ1-5 provide the parts outside the CDR3, is EPEVTQTPSHQVTQMGQEVILRCVPISNHLYFYWYRQILGQKVEFLVSFYNNEISEKSEIFDDQFSVERPDGSNFTLKIRSTKLEDSAMYFCASRGTGVPPQHFGDGTRLSIL.

The CDR3 loop reads CASSPGTGGANTGELFF. The CDR3 DNA reads TGTGCCAGTAGTCCAGGGACAGGGGGCGCCAACACCGGGGAGCTGTTTTTT. This chain connects TRBV19 to TRBJ2-2, with TRBD1 identical over 12 bases. The CDR3 runs to 17 residues. Germline V gene lookup returns CDR1 LNHDA and CDR2 SQIVND (reference sequence). V gave up 5 bases and J gave up 2 bases; unmatched junction bases: 6.